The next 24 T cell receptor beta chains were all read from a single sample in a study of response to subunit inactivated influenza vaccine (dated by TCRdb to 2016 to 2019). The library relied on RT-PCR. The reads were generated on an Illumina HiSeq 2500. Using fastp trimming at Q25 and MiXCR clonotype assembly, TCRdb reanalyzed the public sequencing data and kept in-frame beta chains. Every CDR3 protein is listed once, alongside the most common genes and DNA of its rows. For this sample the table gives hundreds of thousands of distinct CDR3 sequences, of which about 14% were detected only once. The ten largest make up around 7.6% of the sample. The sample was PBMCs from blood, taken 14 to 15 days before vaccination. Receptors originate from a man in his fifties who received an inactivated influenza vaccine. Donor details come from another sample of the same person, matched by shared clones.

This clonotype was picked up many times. The CDR3 spells CASSLGGAAGAYNEQFF. Written as DNA, the CDR3 is TGTGCCAGCAGCTTAGGGGGGGCAGCGGGGGCTTACAATGAGCAGTTCTTC. The chain joins TRBV11-2 to TRBJ2-1; 8 bases match TRBD2. CDR1 and CDR2 (germline): SGHAT, FQNNGV. Losses at the gene ends were 1 base for V and 4 bases for J; bases not matched to a gene: 9. The CDR3 totals 17 residues.

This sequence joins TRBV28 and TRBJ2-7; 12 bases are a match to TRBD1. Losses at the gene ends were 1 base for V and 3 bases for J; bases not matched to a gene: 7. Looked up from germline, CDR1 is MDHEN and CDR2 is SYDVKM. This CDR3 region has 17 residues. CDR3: CASSLYMGQGADYEQYF. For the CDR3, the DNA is TGTGCCAGCAGTTTATATATGGGACAGGGGGCAGACTACGAGCAGTACTTC.

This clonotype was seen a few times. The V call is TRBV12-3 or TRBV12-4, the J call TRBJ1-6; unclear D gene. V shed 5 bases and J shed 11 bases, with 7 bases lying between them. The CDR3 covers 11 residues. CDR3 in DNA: TGTGCCAGCAGTGACATGGCACCCCTCCACTTT. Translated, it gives CASSDMAPLHF.

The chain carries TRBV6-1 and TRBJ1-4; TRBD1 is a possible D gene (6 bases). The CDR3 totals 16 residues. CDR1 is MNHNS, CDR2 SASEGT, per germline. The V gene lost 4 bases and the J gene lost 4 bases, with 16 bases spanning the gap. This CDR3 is CASSGEQGQINEKLFF. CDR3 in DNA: TGTGCCAGCAGTGGCGAACAGGGCCAAATTAATGAAAAACTGTTTTTT.

The CDR3 DNA reads as TGTGCCAGCATGCCATCCGGGACAGGGGACTACGAGCAGTACTTC. Protein product: CASMPSGTGDYEQYF. V gene TRBV6-1 combines with J gene TRBJ2-7; 10 bases agree with TRBD1. V was clipped by 7 bases and J by 3 bases; unmatched bases: 9. Germline V gene sequence: CDR1 MNHNS, CDR2 SASEGT. The CDR3 has 15 residues.

The CDR3 coding sequence is TGTGCCACCAGCGGCCGGAGCGGGAGTTCATGGGAGCAGTTCTTC. It codes for CATSGRSGSSWEQFF. The chain combines TRBV15 with TRBJ2-1, with 8 bases fitting TRBD2. Trimming removed 5 bases from V and 10 bases from J; junction bases left unmatched: 13. The germline V gene has CDR1 LNHNV and CDR2 YYDKDF (reference sequence). CDR3 length: 15 amino acids.

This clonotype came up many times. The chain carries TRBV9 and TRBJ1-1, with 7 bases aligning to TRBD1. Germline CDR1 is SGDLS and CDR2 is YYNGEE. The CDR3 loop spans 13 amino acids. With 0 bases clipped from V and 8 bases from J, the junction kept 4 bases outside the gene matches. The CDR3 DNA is TGTGCCAGCAGCGTAGAGAGACAGGGAGAAGCTTTCTTT. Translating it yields CASSVERQGEAFF. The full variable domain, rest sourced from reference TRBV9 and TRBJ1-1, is DSGVTQTPKHLITATGQRVTLRCSPRSGDLSVYWYQQSLDQGLQFLIQYYNGEERAKGNILERFSAQQFPDLHSELNLSSLELGDSALYFCASSVERQGEAFFGQGTRLTVV.

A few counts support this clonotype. CDR3 sequence: CASSHAGAQYF. In DNA, the CDR3 is TGTGCCAGCAGCCACGCAGGGGCCCAGTACTTC. The chain has TRBV3-1 and TRBJ2-5; D is possibly TRBD1 (6 bases). Germline CDR1 is LGHDT and CDR2 is YNNKEL (reference sequence). The V and J ends lost 3 bases and 9 bases respectively, with 8 bases between them. CDR3 size: 11 residues.

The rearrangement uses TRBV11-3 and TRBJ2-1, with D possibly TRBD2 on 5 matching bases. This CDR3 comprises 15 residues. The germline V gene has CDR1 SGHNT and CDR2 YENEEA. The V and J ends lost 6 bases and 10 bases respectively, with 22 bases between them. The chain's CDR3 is CASRPPSDGDGEQFF. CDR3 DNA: TGTGCCAGCAGACCTCCTTCGGACGGGGATGGAGAGCAGTTCTTC. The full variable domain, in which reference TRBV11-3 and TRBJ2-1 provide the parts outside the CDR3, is EAGVVQSPRYKIIEKKQPVAFWCNPISGHNTLYWYLQNLGQGPELLIRYENEEAVDDSQLPKDRFSAERLKGVDSTLKIQPAELGDSAVYLCASRPPSDGDGEQFFGPGTRLTVL.

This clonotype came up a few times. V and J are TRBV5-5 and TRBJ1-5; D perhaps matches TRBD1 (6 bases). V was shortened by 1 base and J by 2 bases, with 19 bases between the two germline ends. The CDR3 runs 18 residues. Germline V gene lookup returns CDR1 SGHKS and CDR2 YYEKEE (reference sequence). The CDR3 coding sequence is TGTGCCAGCAGCTTGTGGGACACGGGCAGTATTCGCAATCAGCCCCAGCATTTT. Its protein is CASSLWDTGSIRNQPQHF.

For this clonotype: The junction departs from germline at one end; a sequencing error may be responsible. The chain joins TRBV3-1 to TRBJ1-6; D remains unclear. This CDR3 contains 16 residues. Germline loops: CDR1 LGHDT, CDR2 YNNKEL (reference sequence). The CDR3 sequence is CATSAGRSSYNSPLHF. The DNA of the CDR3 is TGTGCCACCAGCGCAGGACGGAGCTCCTATAATTCACCCCTCCACTTT.

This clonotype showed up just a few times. The CDR3: CASSSGLDNSPLHF. CDR3 in DNA: TGTGCCAGCAGCTCTGGACTGGATAATTCACCCCTCCACTTT. V usage is TRBV7-2 and J usage is TRBJ1-6; D gene ambiguous. In germline, CDR1 is SGHTA, CDR2 FQGNSA. The CDR3 length is 14 residues. The germline V and J ends were trimmed by 4 bases and 5 bases, with 9 bases remaining between them.

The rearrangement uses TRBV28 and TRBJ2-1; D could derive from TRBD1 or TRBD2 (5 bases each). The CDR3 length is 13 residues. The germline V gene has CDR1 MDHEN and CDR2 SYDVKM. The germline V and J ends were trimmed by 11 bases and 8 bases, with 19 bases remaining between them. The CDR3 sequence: CAGGDVGGHEQFF. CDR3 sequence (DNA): TGTGCCGGTGGGGACGTTGGAGGTCATGAGCAGTTCTTC.

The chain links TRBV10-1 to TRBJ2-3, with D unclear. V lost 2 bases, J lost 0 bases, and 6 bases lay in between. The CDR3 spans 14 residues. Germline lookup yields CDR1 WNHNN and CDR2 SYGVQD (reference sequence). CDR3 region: CASSELSSTDTQYF. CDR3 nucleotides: TGCGCCAGCAGTGAGCTGTCTAGCACAGATACGCAGTATTTT.

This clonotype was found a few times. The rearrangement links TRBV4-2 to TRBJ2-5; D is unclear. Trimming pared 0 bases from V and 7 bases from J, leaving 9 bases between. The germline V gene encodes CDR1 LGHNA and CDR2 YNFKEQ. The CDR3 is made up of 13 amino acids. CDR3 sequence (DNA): TGTGCCAGCAGCCAAGAATTAGTGGGGACCCAGTACTTC. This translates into CASSQELVGTQYF.

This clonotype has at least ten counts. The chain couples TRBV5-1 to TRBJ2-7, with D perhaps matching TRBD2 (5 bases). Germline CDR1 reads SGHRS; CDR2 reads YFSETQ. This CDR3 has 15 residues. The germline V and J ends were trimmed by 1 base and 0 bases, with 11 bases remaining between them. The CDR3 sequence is CASSLTDLSSYEQYF. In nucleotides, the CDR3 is TGCGCCAGCAGCTTGACGGACTTAAGCTCCTACGAGCAGTACTTC. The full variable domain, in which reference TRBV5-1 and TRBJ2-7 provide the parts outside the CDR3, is KAGVTQTPRYLIKTRGQQVTLSCSPISGHRSVSWYQQTPGQGLQFLFEYFSETQRNKGNFPGRFSGRQFSNSRSEMNVSTLELGDSALYLCASSLTDLSSYEQYFGPGTRLTVT.

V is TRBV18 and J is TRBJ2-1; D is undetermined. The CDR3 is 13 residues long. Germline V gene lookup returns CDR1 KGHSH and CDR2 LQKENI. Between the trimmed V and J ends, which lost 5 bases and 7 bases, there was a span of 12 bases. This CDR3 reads CASSSTPGNEQFF. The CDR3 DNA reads TGTGCCAGCTCATCCACCCCAGGAAATGAGCAGTTCTTC.

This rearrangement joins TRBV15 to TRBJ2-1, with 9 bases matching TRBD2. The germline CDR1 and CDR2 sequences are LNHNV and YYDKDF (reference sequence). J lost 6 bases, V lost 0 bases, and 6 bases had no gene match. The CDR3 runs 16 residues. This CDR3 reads CATSRDRASGVNEQFF. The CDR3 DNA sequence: TGTGCCACCAGCAGAGATCGTGCTAGCGGGGTCAATGAGCAGTTCTTC.

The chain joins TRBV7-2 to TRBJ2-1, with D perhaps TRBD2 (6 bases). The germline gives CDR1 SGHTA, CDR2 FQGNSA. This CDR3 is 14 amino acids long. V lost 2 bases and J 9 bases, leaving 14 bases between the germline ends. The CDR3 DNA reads TGTGCCAGCAGCTTACAGGACTACGTCGGTGAGCAGTTCTTC. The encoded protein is CASSLQDYVGEQFF.

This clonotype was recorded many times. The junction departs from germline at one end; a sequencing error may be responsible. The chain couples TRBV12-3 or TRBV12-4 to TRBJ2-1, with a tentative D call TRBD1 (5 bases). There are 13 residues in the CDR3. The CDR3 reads CASSLLTRQSQKF. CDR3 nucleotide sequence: TGTGCCAGCAGTTTACTTACTCGACAGTCCCAGAAGTTC.

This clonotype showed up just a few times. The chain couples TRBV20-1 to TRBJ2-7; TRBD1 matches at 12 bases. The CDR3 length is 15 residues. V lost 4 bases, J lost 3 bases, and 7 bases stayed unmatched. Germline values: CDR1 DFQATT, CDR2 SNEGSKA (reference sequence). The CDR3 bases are TGCAGTGCTAAGCCGGGACAGGGGGCGATCTACGAGCAGTACTTC. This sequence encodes CSAKPGQGAIYEQYF.

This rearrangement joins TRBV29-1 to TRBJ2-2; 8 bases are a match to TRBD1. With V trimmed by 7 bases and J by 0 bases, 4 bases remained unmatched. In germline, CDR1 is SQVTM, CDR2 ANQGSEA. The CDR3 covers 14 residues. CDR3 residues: CSAQGVSNTGELFF. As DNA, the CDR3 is TGCAGCGCACAGGGGGTCTCGAACACCGGGGAGCTGTTTTTT.

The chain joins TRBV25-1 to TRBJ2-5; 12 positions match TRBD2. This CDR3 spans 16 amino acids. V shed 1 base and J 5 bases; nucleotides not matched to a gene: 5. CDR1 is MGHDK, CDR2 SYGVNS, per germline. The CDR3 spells CASSESGLAGGETQYF. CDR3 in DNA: TGTGCCAGCAGTGAATCAGGCCTAGCGGGGGGGGAGACCCAGTACTTC. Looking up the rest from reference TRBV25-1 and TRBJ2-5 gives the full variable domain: EADIYQTPRYLVIGTGKKITLECSQTMGHDKMYWYQQDPGMELHLIHYSYGVNSTEKGDLSSESTVSRIRTEHFPLTLESARPSHTSQYLCASSESGLAGGETQYFGPGTRLLVL.

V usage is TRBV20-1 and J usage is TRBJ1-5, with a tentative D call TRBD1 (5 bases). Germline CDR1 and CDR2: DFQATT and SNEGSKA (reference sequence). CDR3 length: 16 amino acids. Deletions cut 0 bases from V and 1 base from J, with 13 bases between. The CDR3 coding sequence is TGCAGTGCTAGAGATCCGCGGGACGGGAGCAATCAGCCCCAGCATTTT. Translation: CSARDPRDGSNQPQHF.